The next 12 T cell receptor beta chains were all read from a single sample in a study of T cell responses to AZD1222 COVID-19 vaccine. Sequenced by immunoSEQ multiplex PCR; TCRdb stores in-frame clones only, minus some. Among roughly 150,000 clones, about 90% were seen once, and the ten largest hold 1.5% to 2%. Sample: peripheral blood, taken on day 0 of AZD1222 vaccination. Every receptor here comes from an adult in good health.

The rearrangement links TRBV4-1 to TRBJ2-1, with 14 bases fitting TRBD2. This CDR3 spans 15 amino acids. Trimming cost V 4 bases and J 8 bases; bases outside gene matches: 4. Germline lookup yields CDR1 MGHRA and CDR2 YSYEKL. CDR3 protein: CASSRGTSGSYEQFF. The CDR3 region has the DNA TGCGCCAGCAGCCGGGGGACTAGCGGGAGTTATGAGCAGTTCTTC.

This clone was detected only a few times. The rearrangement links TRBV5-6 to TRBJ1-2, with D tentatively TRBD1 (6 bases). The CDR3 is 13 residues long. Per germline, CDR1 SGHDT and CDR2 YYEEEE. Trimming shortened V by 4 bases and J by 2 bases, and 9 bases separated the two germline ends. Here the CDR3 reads CASSRGTNYGYTF. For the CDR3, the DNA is TGTGCCAGCAGCCGCGGGACAAACTATGGCTACACCTTC.

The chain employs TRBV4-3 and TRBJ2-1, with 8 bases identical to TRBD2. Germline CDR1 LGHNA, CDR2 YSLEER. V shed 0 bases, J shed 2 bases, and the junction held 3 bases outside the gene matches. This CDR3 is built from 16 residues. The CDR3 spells CASSQELSGAYNEQFF. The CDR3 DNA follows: TGCGCCAGCAGCCAAGAGCTTAGCGGGGCCTACAATGAGCAGTTCTTC.

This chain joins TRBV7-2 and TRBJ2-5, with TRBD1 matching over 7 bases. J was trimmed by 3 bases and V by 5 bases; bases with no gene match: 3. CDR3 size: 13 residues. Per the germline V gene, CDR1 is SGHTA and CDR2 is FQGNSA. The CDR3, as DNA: TGTGCCAGCAGCCGAGGGACAGAAGAGACCCAGTACTTC. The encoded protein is CASSRGTEETQYF.

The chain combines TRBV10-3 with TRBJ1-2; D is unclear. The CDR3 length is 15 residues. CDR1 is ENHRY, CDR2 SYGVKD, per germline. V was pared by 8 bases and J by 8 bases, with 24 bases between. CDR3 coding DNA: TGTGCCATCGGGAGGACGGAGGCCCGGGTTGAAGGCTACACCTTC. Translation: CAIGRTEARVEGYTF.

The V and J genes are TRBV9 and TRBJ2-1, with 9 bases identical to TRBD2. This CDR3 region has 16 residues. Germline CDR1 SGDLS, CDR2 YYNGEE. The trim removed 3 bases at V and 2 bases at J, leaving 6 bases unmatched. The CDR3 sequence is CASSAIAGAPYNEQFF. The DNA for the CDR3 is TGTGCCAGCAGCGCGATAGCGGGAGCCCCCTACAATGAGCAGTTCTTC.

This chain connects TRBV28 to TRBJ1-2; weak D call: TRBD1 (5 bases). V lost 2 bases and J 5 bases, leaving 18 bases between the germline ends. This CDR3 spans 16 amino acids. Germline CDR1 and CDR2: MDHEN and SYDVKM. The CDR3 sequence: CASSLGGEVLVYGYTF. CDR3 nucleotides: TGTGCCAGCAGTTTAGGGGGGGAAGTATTAGTGTATGGCTACACCTTC.

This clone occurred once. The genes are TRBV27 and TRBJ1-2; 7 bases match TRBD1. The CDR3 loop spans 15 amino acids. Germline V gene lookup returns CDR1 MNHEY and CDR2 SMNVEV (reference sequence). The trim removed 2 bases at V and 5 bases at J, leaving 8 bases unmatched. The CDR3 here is CASSLKRTGRYGYTF. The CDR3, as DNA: TGTGCCAGCAGTTTAAAACGGACAGGCCGTTATGGCTACACCTTC.

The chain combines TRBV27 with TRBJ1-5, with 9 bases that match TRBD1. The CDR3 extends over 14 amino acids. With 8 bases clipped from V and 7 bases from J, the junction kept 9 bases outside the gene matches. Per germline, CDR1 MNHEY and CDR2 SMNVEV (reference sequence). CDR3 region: CASCPGTGSQPQHF. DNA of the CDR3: TGTGCCAGCTGTCCCGGGACAGGGTCCCAGCCCCAGCATTTT.

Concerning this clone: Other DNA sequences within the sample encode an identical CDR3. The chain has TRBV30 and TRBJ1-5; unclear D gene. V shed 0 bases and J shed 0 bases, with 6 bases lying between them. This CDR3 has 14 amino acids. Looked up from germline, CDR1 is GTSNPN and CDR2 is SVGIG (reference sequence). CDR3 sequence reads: CAWSVGGSNQPQHF. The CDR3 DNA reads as TGTGCCTGGAGTGTAGGCGGTAGCAATCAGCCCCAGCATTTT.

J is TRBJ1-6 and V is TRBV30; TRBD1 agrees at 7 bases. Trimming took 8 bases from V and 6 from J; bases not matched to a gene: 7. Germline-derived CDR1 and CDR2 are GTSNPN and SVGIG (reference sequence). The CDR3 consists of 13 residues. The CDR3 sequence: CAGETGRNSPLHF. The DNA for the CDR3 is TGTGCCGGAGAGACAGGGCGTAATTCACCCCTCCACTTT.

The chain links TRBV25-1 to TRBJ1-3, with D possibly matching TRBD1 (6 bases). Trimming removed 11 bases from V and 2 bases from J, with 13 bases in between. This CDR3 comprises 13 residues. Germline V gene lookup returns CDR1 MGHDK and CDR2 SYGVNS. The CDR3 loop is CASTRGAGNTIYF. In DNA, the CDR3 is TGTGCCTCTACGAGGGGGGCTGGAAACACCATATATTTT.